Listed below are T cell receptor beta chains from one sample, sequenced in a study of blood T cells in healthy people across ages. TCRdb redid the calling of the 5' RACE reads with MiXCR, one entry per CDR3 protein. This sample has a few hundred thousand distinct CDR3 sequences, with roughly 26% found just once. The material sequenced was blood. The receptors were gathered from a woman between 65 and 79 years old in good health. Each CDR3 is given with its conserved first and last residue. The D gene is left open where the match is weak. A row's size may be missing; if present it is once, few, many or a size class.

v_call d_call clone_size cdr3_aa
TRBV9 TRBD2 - CASSGGGASEQFF
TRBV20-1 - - CSARDPDTF
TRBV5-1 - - CASSTTGTTSEQYF
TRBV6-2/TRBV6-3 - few CASSRRKETQYF
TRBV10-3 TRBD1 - CAISEPNSRGSGANVLTF
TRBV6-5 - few CASSGLSTF
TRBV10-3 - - CAISESTQVGQFF
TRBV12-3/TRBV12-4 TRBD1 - CASSDRGSGMNTEAFF
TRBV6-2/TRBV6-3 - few CASKQGGPESEQFF
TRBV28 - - CASTSGLGEQYF
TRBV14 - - CASSQVRGPGYGYTF
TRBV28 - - CASSPPAPGLGNF
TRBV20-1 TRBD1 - CSAPDDRGVYEQYF
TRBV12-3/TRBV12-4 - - CASSITSGDIQYF
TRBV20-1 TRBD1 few CSAGVGDRGLLETQYF
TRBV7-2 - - CASSSSSMGEQFF
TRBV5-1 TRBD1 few CASSASGGPRNEKLFF